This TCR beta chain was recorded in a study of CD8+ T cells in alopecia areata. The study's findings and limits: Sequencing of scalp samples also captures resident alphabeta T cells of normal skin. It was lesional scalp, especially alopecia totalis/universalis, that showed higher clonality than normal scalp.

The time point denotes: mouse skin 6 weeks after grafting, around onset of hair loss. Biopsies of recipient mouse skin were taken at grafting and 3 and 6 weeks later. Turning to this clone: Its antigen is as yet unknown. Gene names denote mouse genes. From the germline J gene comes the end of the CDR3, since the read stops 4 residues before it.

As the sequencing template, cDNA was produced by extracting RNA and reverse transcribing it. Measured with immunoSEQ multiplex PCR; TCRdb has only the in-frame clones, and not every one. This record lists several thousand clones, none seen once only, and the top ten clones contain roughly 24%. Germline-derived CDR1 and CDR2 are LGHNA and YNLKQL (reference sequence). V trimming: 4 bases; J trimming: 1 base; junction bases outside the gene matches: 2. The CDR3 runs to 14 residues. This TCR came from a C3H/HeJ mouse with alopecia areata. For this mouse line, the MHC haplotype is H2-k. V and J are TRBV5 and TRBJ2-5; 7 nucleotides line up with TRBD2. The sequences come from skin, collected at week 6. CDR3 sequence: CASSPWGYQDTQYF. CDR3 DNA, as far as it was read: TGTGCCAGCAGCCCCTGGGGGTACCAAGAC.